What follows is one T cell receptor (beta chain) and its context. Its cognate antigen is unknown. Produced via immunoSEQ multiplex PCR; TCRdb's table is partial and in-frame only. The sample yields approximately 26,000 clones, 75% to 85% seen once. The source of the sample is a study of OX40 agonist ivuxolimab in advanced cancers. Study-wide results and caveats: There was clonal expansion of CD4+ and CD8+ blood T cells by week 6 at 0.1 to 3.0 mg/kg.

The CDR3 spans 15 residues. Germline CDR1 reads SGHVS; CDR2 reads FQNEAQ. J lost 7 bases, V lost 1 base, and 8 bases had no gene match. This chain connects TRBV7-8 to TRBJ2-7, with 9 positions matching TRBD1. This sequence was found in an adult with an advanced solid tumor such as melanoma, head and neck, liver or kidney cancer. The sequenced sample was CD4+ or CD8+ T cells sorted from blood, obtained in a trial of the OX40 agonist ivuxolimab. In nucleotides, the CDR3 is TGTGCCAGCAGCTTAGGGGGACAGGGTCGGGAAGAGCAGTACTTC. Protein product: CASSLGGQGREEQYF.